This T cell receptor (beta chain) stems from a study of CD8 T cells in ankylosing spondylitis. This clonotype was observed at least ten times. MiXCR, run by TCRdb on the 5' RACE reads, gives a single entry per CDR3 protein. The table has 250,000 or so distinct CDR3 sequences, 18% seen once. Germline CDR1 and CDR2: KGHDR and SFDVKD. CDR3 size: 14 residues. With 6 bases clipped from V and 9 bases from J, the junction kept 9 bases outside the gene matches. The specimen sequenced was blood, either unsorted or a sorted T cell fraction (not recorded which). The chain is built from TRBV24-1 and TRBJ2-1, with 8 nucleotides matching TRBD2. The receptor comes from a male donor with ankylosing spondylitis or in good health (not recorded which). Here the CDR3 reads CATSPGGARSEQFF. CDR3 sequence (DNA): TGTGCCACCAGTCCGGGAGGGGCACGTAGTGAGCAGTTCTTC.